A single sample is the source of the 21 T cell receptor beta chains below, sequenced in a study of blood T cell repertoires in COVID-19. Assay: immunoSEQ multiplex PCR; the TCRdb copy retains only in-frame clones and omits some. Seen here are around 110,000 clones, approximately 80% observed once, and the top ten hold nearly 0.85%. The specimen was peripheral blood. All receptors come from a woman between 65 and 79 years old with acute or convalescent COVID-19.

The chain uses TRBV6-5 and TRBJ2-2; D unclear. The CDR3 length is 13 residues. Germline loops: CDR1 MNHEY, CDR2 SVGAGI. V was shortened by 5 bases and J by 1 base, with 5 bases between the two germline ends. CDR3 DNA sequence: TGTGCCAGCAGTCCGGGGAACACCGGGGAGCTGTTTTTT. It specifies CASSPGNTGELFF.

This chain uses TRBV3-1 (or the pseudogene TRBV3-2) with TRBJ2-1, with TRBD1 matching 7 bases. J gave up 7 bases and V 7 bases, and 7 bases lay outside the gene matches. Germline V gene lookup returns CDR1 LGHDT and CDR2 YNNKEL (reference sequence). The CDR3 totals 13 residues. The CDR3 DNA reads as TGTGCCAGCAACAGTTTACAGGGGAATGAGCAGTTCTTC. As protein: CASNSLQGNEQFF.

This chain connects TRBV23-1 to TRBJ2-7; weak D call: TRBD2 (5 bases). TRBV23-1 is marked as an open reading frame, function uncertain. V was shortened by 0 bases and J by 4 bases, with 16 bases between the two germline ends. There are 16 residues in the CDR3. CDR3 sequence (DNA): TGCGCCAGCAGTCAATCTGAGGGTAGTGAGACTTACGAGCAGTACTTC. Translation: CASSQSEGSETYEQYF.

The rearrangement joins TRBV25-1 to TRBJ2-1; TRBD2 matches 10 bases. The V and J ends lost 5 bases and 8 bases, in that order; junction bases with no gene match: 9. Germline loops: CDR1 MGHDK, CDR2 SYGVNS. The length of the CDR3 is 15 residues. This CDR3 is CASSTWTSGGDEQFF. The CDR3 DNA is TGTGCCAGCAGTACATGGACTAGCGGTGGCGATGAGCAGTTCTTC.

The chain carries TRBV24-1 and TRBJ1-2; 7 nucleotides match TRBD1. The V segment lost 4 bases and the J segment 5 bases; nucleotides outside the gene matches: 15. Germline lookup yields CDR1 KGHDR and CDR2 SFDVKD. The CDR3 consists of 17 residues. The CDR3 sequence: CATSDPDRSTFSYGYTF. CDR3 nucleotide sequence: TGTGCCACCAGTGACCCGGACAGGTCCACTTTTTCTTATGGCTACACCTTC.

The V call is TRBV11-3, the J call TRBJ2-3, with a weak D call TRBD1 (5 bases). The V gene lost 8 bases and the J gene lost 5 bases, with 14 bases spanning the gap. Germline CDR1 SGHNT, CDR2 YENEEA. This CDR3 is 13 amino acids long. Here the CDR3 reads CASGRGSLDTQYF. In DNA, the CDR3 is TGTGCCAGCGGTAGGGGTTCTTTAGATACGCAGTATTTT.

This chain connects TRBV6-4 to TRBJ1-1; a possible D gene is TRBD1 (5 bases). Looked up from germline, CDR1 is MRHNA and CDR2 is SNTAGT. V gave up 3 bases and J gave up 4 bases, with 12 bases separating them. This CDR3 contains 14 residues. CDR3 coding DNA: TGTGCCAGCAGTGAGGACACGTGGACCACTGAAGCTTTCTTT. Translation: CASSEDTWTTEAFF.

This clone has a single count. The gene calls are TRBV18 and TRBJ1-5; no clear D gene. The V and J ends lost 2 bases and 2 bases respectively, with 16 bases between them. The CDR3 runs to 17 residues. Germline values: CDR1 KGHSH, CDR2 LQKENI. This CDR3 is CASSPTSRGMGNQPQHF. The CDR3 DNA sequence: TGTGCCAGCTCACCAACGAGTCGAGGGATGGGCAATCAGCCCCAGCATTTT.

The chain has TRBV7-6 and TRBJ2-1, with 10 bases lining up with TRBD1. There are 16 residues in the CDR3. The V and J ends lost 6 bases and 6 bases, in that order; junction bases with no gene match: 11. Looked up from germline, CDR1 is SGHVS and CDR2 is FNYEAQ. The CDR3, as DNA: TGTGCCAGCAGTCGGACCGGGACAGGGGTTCCCAATGAGCAGTTCTTC. This gives the protein CASSRTGTGVPNEQFF.

This chain uses TRBV2 with TRBJ2-4, with 8 bases matching TRBD1. From germline, CDR1 is SNHLY and CDR2 FYNNEI. J gave up 0 bases and V 7 bases, and 8 bases lay outside the gene matches. The CDR3 contains 16 residues. The CDR3 DNA follows: TGTGCCAGCAAATTGGGACAGGCCTTAGCCAAAAACATTCAGTACTTC. This gives the protein CASKLGQALAKNIQYF. Drawing the rest from reference TRBV2 and TRBJ2-4, the complete variable domain is EPEVTQTPSHQVTQMGQEVILRCVPISNHLYFYWYRQILGQKVEFLVSFYNNEISEKSEIFDDQFSVERPDGSNFTLKIRSTKLEDSAMYFCASKLGQALAKNIQYFGAGTRLSVL.

The chain uses TRBV30 and TRBJ1-5, with D uncertain. The V and J ends lost 1 base and 7 bases respectively, with 11 bases between them. This CDR3 has 13 amino acids. Germline CDR1 is GTSNPN and CDR2 is SVGIG (reference sequence). This chain's CDR3 is CAWSADERQPQHF. The DNA of the CDR3 is TGTGCCTGGAGTGCTGACGAGAGGCAGCCCCAGCATTTT.

The chain has TRBV6-6 and TRBJ2-1; tentatively, D is TRBD2 (5 bases). V lost 2 bases and J 8 bases, leaving 13 bases between the germline ends. The CDR3 is made up of 14 amino acids. Germline assignment: CDR1 MNHNY and CDR2 SVGAGI (reference sequence). CDR3 sequence (DNA): TGTGCCAGCAGTTACGAGGTAGAGGGCCATGAGCAGTTCTTC. This gives the protein CASSYEVEGHEQFF.

J is TRBJ2-1 and V is TRBV4-1, with 7 bases matching TRBD1. The CDR3 is 16 residues long. J lost 2 bases, V lost 3 bases, and 7 bases had no gene match. CDR1 is MGHRA, CDR2 YSYEKL, per germline. The CDR3 protein is CASSQLDRSPYNEQFF. CDR3 coding DNA: TGCGCCAGCAGCCAGCTGGACAGGTCCCCCTACAATGAGCAGTTCTTC.

The chain combines TRBV7-2 with TRBJ2-7, with 7 positions matching TRBD2. The CDR3 is made up of 14 amino acids. V trimming: 5 bases; J trimming: 4 bases; junction bases outside the gene matches: 8. The germline V gene has CDR1 SGHTA and CDR2 FQGNSA. This chain's CDR3 is CASSPGLVPYEQYF. The CDR3 coding sequence is TGTGCCAGCAGCCCTGGACTAGTTCCATACGAGCAGTACTTC. Full variable domain (missing parts from reference TRBV7-2 and TRBJ2-7): GAGVSQSPSNKVTEKGKDVELRCDPISGHTALYWYRQSLGQGLEFLIYFQGNSAPDKSGLPSDRFSAERTGGSVSTLTIQRTQQEDSAVYLCASSPGLVPYEQYFGPGTRLTVT.

The chain combines TRBV10-3 with TRBJ2-5; no definite D call. The germline CDR1 and CDR2 sequences are ENHRY and SYGVKD. V was cut by 0 bases and J by 5 bases, with 4 bases left in between. CDR3 length: 12 residues. CDR3: CAISESSETQYF. The CDR3, as DNA: TGTGCCATCAGTGAGTCCTCGGAGACCCAGTACTTC.

V usage is TRBV7-3 and J usage is TRBJ2-2, with 7 positions matching TRBD2. With 4 bases clipped from V and 7 bases from J, the junction kept 6 bases outside the gene matches. CDR3 length: 14 amino acids. Germline V gene data show CDR1 as SGHTA and CDR2 as FQGTGA. Written as DNA, the CDR3 is TGTGCCAGCAGCTCAAGCGGGGCGGGCGGGGAGCTGTTTTTT. Its protein is CASSSSGAGGELFF.

The gene calls are TRBV7-8 and TRBJ1-1; weak D call: TRBD1 (6 bases). The CDR3 spans 15 residues. The germline V gene encodes CDR1 SGHVS and CDR2 FQNEAQ. Deletions cut 5 bases from V and 4 bases from J, with 17 bases between. The CDR3 DNA reads as TGTGCCAGCAGCGTAAAGCCACGGGGGGCCACTGAAGCTTTCTTT. Its protein is CASSVKPRGATEAFF. The variable domain in full, with the rest retrieved from reference TRBV7-8 and TRBJ1-1, is GAGVSQSPRYKVAKRGQDVALRCDPISGHVSLFWYQQALGQGPEFLTYFQNEAQLDKSGLPSDRFFAERPEGSVSTLKIQRTQQEDSAVYLCASSVKPRGATEAFFGQGTRLTVV.

The chain couples TRBV24-1 to TRBJ2-7; D is possibly TRBD2 (6 bases). The CDR3 covers 14 residues. Germline V gene lookup returns CDR1 KGHDR and CDR2 SFDVKD. V was clipped by 2 bases and J by 7 bases, with 14 bases between them. The CDR3 coding sequence is TGTGCCACCAGTGATTGGGGGACTTTTGGAGAGCAGTACTTC. Translating it yields CATSDWGTFGEQYF.

The chain links TRBV19 to TRBJ2-5; a possible D gene is TRBD2 (6 bases). Trimming took 5 bases from V and 2 from J, leaving 15 bases between them. This CDR3 has 15 amino acids. The V gene's germline CDR1 is LNHDA and CDR2 SQIVND (reference sequence). CDR3 residues: CASSSIAGQQETQYF. CDR3 bases: TGTGCCAGTAGTTCAATCGCGGGGCAGCAAGAGACCCAGTACTTC.

This chain uses TRBV5-1 with TRBJ1-4, with TRBD1 identical over 9 bases. The CDR3 has 16 residues. Germline CDR1 is SGHRS and CDR2 is YFSETQ. Trimming cost V 4 bases and J 5 bases; bases outside gene matches: 9. CDR3 in DNA: TGCGCCAGCAGCCTGACCCCGGGACAGGGAAATGAAAAACTGTTTTTT. Protein product: CASSLTPGQGNEKLFF. Full variable domain (missing parts from reference TRBV5-1 and TRBJ1-4): KAGVTQTPRYLIKTRGQQVTLSCSPISGHRSVSWYQQTPGQGLQFLFEYFSETQRNKGNFPGRFSGRQFSNSRSEMNVSTLELGDSALYLCASSLTPGQGNEKLFFGSGTQLSVL.

The chain is built from TRBV2 and TRBJ1-1; 9 bases fit TRBD1. The CDR3 runs to 19 residues. The germline V gene has CDR1 SNHLY and CDR2 FYNNEI. V was clipped by 0 bases and J by 0 bases; unmatched bases: 11. CDR3 DNA sequence: TGTGCCAGCAGTGAAGCCCTCGCCCGACAGGGGGGGCTGAACACTGAAGCTTTCTTT. As protein: CASSEALARQGGLNTEAFF.